This section outlines one T cell receptor beta chain sequence together with its context. Its antigen is not identified. A read error may produce the germline difference seen at one junction end. This table comes from immunoSEQ multiplex PCR, and its TCRdb copy is limited to in-frame clones, with some not included. The sample carries about 120,000 clones, around 88% recorded once. This entry belongs to a study of T cell responses to AZD1222 COVID-19 vaccine. Findings of the study overall: Spike-specific TCR breadth and depth went up after people got two AZD1222 doses. There were mostly white British donors and more females than males, and clonal diversity was possibly underestimated.

Sequenced here: peripheral blood, sampled on day 0 of MenACWY control vaccination. The receptor comes from an adult in good health.

CDR3 sequence reads: CASSYPSHEQYF. CDR3 sequence (DNA): TGTGCCAGCAGTTACCCCTCCCACGAGCAGTACTTC. This chain uses TRBV6-2 or TRBV6-3 with TRBJ2-7, with D unclear. The CDR3 has 12 amino acids. Germline V gene lookup returns CDR1 MNHEY and CDR2 SVGEGT.